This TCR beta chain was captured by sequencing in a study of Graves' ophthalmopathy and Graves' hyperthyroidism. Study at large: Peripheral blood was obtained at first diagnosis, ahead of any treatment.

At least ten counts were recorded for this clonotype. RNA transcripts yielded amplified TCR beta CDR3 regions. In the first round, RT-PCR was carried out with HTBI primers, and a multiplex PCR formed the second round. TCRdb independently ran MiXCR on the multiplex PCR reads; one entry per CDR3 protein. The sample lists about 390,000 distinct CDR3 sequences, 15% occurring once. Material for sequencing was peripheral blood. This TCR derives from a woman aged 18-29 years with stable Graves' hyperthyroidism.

CDR3 amino acids: CASSYPPGQAYEQYF. DNA of the CDR3: TGTGCCAGCAGCTACCCGCCGGGACAGGCCTACGAGCAGTACTTC. V is TRBV7-6 and J is TRBJ2-7, with TRBD1 matching 8 bases. The CDR3 is made up of 15 amino acids. CDR1 is SGHVS, CDR2 FNYEAQ, per germline. After removal of 4 bases from V and 2 bases from J, the junction contained 7 bases not matched to a gene.